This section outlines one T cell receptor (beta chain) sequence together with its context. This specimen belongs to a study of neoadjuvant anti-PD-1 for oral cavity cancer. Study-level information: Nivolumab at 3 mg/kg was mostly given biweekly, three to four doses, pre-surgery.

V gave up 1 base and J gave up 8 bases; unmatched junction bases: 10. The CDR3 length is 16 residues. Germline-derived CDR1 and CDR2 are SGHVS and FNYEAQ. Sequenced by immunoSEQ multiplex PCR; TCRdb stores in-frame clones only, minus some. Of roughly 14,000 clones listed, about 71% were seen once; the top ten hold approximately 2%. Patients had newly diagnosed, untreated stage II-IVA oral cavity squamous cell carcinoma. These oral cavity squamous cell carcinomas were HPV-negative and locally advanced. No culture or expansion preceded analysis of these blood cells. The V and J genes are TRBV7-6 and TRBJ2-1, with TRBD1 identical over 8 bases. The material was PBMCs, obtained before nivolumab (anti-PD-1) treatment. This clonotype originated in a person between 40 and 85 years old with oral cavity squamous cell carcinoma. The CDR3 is CASSLGQGQGQYEQFF. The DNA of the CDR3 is TGTGCCAGCAGCTTAGGACAGGGGCAGGGGCAATATGAGCAGTTCTTC.